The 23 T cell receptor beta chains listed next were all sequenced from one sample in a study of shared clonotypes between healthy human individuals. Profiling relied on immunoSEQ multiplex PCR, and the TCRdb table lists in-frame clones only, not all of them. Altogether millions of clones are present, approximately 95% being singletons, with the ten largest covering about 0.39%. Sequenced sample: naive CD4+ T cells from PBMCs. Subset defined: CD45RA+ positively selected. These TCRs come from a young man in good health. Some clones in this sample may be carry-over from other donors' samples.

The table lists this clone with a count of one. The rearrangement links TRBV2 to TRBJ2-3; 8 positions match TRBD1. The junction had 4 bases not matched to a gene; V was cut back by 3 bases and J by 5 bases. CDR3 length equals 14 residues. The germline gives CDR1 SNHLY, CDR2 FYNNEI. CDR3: CASSDRGQGDTQYF. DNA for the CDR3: TGTGCCAGCAGTGACAGGGGGCAGGGAGATACGCAGTATTTT.

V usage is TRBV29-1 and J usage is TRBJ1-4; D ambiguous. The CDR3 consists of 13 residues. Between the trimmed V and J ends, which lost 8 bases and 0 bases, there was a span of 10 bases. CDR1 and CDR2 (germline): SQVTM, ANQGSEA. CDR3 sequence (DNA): TGCAGCTGCATGGATGCAACTAATGAAAAACTGTTTTTT. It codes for CSCMDATNEKLFF. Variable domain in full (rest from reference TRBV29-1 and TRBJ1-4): SAVISQKPSRDICQRGTSLTIQCQVDSQVTMMFWYRQQPGQSLTLIATANQGSEATYESGFVIDKFPISRPNLTFSTLTVSNMSPEDSSIYLCSCMDATNEKLFFGSGTQLSVL.

The CDR3 region has the DNA TGCGCCAGCAGCCAAGACGTGCCTAGCAATCAGCCCCAGCATTTT. It specifies CASSQDVPSNQPQHF. The rearrangement joins TRBV4-1 to TRBJ1-5; no reliable D call. The CDR3 is 15 residues long. V shed 0 bases and J shed 0 bases, with 6 bases lying between them. In germline, CDR1 is MGHRA, CDR2 YSYEKL.

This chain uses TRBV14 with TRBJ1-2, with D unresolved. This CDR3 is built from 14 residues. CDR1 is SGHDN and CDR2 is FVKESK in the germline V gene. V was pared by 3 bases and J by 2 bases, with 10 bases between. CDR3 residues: CASSQGGSNYGYTF. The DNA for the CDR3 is TGTGCCAGCAGCCAGGGCGGGTCAAACTATGGCTACACCTTC.

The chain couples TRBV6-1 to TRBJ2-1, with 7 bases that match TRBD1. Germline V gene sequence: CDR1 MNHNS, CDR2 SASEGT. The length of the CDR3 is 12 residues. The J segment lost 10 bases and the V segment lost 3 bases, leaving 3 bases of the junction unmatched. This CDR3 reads CASSELQGEQFF. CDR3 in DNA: TGTGCCAGCAGTGAGCTACAGGGGGAGCAGTTCTTC.

CDR3 nucleotides: TGTGCCAGCAGTCACTACCGGGACAGGGTCCACGAGCAGTACTTC. Translated, it gives CASSHYRDRVHEQYF. The rearrangement links TRBV11-1 to TRBJ2-7; 9 nucleotides align to TRBD1. Germline-derived CDR1 and CDR2 are SGHAT and FQDESV (reference sequence). V shed 6 bases and J 5 bases; nucleotides not matched to a gene: 11. The CDR3 sequence is 15 residues long.

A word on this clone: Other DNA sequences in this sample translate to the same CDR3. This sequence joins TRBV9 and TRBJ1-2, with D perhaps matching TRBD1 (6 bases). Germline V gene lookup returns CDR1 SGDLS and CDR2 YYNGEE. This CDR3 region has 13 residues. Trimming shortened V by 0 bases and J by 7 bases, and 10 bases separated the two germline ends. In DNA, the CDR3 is TGTGCCAGCAGCGTAGAGGGGACACGTGGCTACACCTTC. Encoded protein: CASSVEGTRGYTF.

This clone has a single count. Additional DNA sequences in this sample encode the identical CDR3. Written as DNA, the CDR3 is TGTGCCAGCAGTACACGTCAATACGGCTACACCTTC. It translates to CASSTRQYGYTF. V gene TRBV28 combines with J gene TRBJ1-2, with D uncertain. The CDR3 has 12 residues. With 5 bases removed from V and 8 bases from J, the gap between germline ends came to 12 bases. Germline values: CDR1 MDHEN, CDR2 SYDVKM.

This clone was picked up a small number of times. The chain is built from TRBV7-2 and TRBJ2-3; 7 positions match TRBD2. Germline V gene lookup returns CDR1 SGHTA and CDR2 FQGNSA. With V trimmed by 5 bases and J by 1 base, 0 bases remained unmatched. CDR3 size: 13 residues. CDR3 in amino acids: CASSRGGTDTQYF. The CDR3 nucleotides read TGTGCCAGCAGCCGGGGGGGCACAGATACGCAGTATTTT.

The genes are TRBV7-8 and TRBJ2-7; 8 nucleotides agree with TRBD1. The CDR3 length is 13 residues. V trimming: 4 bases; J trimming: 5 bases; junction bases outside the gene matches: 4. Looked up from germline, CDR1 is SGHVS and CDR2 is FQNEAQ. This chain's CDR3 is CASSSQGGNEQYF. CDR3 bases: TGTGCCAGCAGCTCACAGGGGGGTAACGAGCAGTACTTC.

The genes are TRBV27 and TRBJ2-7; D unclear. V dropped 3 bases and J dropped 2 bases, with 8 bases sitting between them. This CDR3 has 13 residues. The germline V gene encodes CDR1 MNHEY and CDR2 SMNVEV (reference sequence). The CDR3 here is CASSFLGPYEQYF. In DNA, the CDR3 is TGTGCCAGCAGTTTCCTCGGTCCCTACGAGCAGTACTTC.

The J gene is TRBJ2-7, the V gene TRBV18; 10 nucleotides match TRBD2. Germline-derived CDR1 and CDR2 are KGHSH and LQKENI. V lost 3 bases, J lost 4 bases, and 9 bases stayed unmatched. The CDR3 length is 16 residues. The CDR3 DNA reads TGTGCCAGCTCACCGCTGGGACTAGCGATCCTTTACGAGCAGTACTTC. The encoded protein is CASSPLGLAILYEQYF.

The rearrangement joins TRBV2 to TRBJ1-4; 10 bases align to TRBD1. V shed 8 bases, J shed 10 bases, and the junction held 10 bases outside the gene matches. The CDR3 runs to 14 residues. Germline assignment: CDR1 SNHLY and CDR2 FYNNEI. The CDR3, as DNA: TGTGCCAGCCGGTCGGGGACAGGGGACGGAAAACTGTTTTTT. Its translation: CASRSGTGDGKLFF.

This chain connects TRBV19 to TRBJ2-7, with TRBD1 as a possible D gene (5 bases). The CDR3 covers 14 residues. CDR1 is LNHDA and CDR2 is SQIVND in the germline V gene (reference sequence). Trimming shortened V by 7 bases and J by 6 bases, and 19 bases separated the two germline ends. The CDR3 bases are TGTGCCAGTACCCCACGAGGCAGGGCTGGCGAGCAGTACTTC. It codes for CASTPRGRAGEQYF.

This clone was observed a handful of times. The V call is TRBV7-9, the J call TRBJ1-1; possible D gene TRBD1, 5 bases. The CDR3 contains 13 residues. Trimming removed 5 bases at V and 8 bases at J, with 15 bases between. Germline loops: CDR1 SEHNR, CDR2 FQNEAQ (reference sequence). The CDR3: CASSLRSGAEAFF. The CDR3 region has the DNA TGTGCCAGCAGCCTCCGGTCCGGGGCCGAAGCTTTCTTT.

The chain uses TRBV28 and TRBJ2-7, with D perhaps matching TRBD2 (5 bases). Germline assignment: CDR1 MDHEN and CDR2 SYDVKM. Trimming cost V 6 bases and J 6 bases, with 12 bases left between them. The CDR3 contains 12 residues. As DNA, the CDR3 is TGTGCCAGCAGCCGGGGATGGGGCGAGCAGTACTTC. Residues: CASSRGWGEQYF.

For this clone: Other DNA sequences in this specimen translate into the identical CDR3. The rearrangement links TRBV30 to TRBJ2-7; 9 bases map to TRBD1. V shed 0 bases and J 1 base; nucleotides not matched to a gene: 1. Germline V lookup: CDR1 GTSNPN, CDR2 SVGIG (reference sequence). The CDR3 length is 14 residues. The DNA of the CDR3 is TGTGCCTGGAGTGTCGGGACAGGGTCCTACGAGCAGTACTTC. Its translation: CAWSVGTGSYEQYF.

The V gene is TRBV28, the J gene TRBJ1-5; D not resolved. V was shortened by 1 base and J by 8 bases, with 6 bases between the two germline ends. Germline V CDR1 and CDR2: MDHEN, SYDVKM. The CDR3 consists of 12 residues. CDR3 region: CASSLYQKPQHF. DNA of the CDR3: TGTGCCAGCAGTTTATATCAGAAGCCCCAGCATTTT.

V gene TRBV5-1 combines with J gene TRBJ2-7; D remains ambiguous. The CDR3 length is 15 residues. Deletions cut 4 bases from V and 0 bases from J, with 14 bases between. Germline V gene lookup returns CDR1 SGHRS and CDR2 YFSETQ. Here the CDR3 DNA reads TGCGCCAGCAGCCCAGGTCCTACCAACTCCTACGAGCAGTACTTC. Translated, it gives CASSPGPTNSYEQYF.

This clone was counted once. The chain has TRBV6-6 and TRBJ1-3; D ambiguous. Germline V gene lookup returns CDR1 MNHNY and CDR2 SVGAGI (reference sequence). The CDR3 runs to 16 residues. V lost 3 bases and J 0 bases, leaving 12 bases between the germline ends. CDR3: CASSYRVGSSGNTIYF. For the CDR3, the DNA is TGTGCCAGCAGTTATCGGGTAGGAAGCTCTGGAAACACCATATATTTT.

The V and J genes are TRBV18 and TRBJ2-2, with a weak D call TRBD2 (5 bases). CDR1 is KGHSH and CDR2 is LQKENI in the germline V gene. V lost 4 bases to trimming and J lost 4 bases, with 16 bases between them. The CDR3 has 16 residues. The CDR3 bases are TGTGCCAGCTCACGAGGGCACTCAGCTGGCACCGGGGAGCTGTTTTTT. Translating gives CASSRGHSAGTGELFF.

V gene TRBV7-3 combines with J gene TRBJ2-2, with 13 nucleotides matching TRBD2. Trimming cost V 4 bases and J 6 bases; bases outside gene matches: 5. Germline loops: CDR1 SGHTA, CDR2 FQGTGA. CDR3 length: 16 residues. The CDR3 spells CASSSRLAGGAGELFF. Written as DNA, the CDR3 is TGTGCCAGCAGCTCCAGACTAGCGGGAGGAGCCGGGGAGCTGTTTTTT.

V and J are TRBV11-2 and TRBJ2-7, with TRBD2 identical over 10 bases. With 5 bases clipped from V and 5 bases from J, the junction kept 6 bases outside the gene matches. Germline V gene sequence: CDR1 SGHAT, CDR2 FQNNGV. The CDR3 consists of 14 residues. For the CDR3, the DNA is TGTGCCAGCAGCGCCGGGACTAGCGTGAACGAGCAGTACTTC. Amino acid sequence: CASSAGTSVNEQYF.